This T cell receptor beta chain derives from a study of response to subunit inactivated influenza vaccine. This clonotype has at least ten counts. In TCRdb, the RT-PCR reads were re-called with MiXCR into one record per CDR3 protein. The sample carries more than 450,000 distinct CDR3 sequences, approximately 10% recorded once. Germline values: CDR1 MNHEY, CDR2 SVGAGI. V lost 0 bases to trimming and J lost 2 bases, with 11 bases between them. The CDR3 is 15 amino acids. This sample was also put to use in a study of T cells expressing NK-cell markers. As reported in that work: The cDNA for TCR beta came from 5'RACE template switching with UMIs.

The chain uses TRBV6-5 and TRBJ2-7, with TRBD2 as a possible D gene (7 bases). The receptor's source is a man in his fifties or sixties who received an inactivated influenza vaccine. This specimen was PBMCs from blood, taken on the day of vaccination. In DNA, the CDR3 is TGTGCCAGCAGTTACTCCGGGGGGCGCGCCTACGAGCAGTACTTC. It yields the protein CASSYSGGRAYEQYF.